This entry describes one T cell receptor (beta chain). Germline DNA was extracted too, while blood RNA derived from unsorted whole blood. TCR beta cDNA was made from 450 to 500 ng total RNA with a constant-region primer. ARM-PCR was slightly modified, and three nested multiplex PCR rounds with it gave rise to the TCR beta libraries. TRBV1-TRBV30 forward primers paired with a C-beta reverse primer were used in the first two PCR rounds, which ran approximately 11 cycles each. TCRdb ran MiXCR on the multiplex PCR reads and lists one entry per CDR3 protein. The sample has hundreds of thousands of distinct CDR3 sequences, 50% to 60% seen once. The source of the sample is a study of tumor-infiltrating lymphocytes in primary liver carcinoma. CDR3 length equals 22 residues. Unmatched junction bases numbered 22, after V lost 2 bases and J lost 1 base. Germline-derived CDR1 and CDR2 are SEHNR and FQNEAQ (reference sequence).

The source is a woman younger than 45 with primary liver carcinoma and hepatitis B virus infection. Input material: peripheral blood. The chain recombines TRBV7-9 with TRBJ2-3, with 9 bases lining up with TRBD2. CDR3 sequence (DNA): TGTGCCAGCAGCTTACAAGCGGGCAGGGTGACTAGCGGTCCAAGGGGCACAGATACGCAGTATTTT. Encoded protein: CASSLQAGRVTSGPRGTDTQYF.